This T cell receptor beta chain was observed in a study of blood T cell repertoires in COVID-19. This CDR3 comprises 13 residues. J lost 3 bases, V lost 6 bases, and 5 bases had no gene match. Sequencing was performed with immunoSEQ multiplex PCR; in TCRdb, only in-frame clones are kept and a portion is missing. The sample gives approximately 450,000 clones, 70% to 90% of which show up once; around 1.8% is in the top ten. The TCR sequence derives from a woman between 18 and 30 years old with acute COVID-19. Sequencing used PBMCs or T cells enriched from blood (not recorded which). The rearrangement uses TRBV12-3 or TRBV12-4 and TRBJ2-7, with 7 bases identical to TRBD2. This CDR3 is CASSQGTIYEQYF. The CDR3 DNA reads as TGTGCCAGCAGCCAAGGGACTATCTACGAGCAGTACTTC.